This entry concerns a single T cell receptor (beta chain). The cohort comprised adults aged 18 to 89 years residing in around 25 US areas. Per the germline V gene, CDR1 is KGHSH and CDR2 is LQKENI. The V gene end was trimmed by 0 bases and the J gene end by 4 bases; junction bases not matched to a gene: 4. CDR3 size: 16 residues. The data belong to a study of blood T cell repertoires in COVID-19. Study details: The cDNA or gDNA used as material had been derived from T cells, B-cell-depleted T cells, or PBMCs.

Authors' processing steps: Amplification with reference gene primers provided the estimates of nucleated cell counts. TCRdb keeps only in-frame clones here, not all; method: immunoSEQ multiplex PCR. V, J and clone size derive from that table, while D and trimming were established from the DNA sequence. This table has approximately 250,000 clones, over 80% appearing once. The receptor comes from a woman aged 25 to 39 with acute COVID-19. This rearrangement joins TRBV18 to TRBJ2-5; 11 nucleotides match TRBD1. The sample comprised PBMCs or T cells enriched from blood (not recorded which). The CDR3 protein is CASSPPRTGGTETQYF. In nucleotides, the CDR3 is TGTGCCAGCTCACCACCCAGGACAGGGGGCACAGAGACCCAGTACTTC.